The source of this T cell receptor beta chain is a study of cytomegalovirus exposure and HLA in healthy donors. Broader study findings: Cytomegalovirus association was assigned to under 200 TCR beta chains. Using the classifier, cytomegalovirus status was reportedly diagnosed with high specificity and sensitivity. Usually a TCR sequence was rare, but some public TCRs were found in many donors.

CDR1 and CDR2 from the germline V gene are MNHNS and SASEGT. V was trimmed by 7 bases and J by 5 bases, leaving 14 bases between them. The CDR3 extends over 13 amino acids. Turning to this clone: Its antigen is unknown.

It was the 120-subject validation cohort, separate from the roughly 700-subject first cohort, to which the donors belonged. TCRdb's table, derived via immunoSEQ multiplex PCR, lists solely in-frame clones and lacks some. This sample has around 170,000 clones, with 85% found just once. Sequenced: PBMCs. The receptor's source is a man younger than 35 in good health and CMV-seropositive. The V gene is TRBV6-1, the J gene TRBJ1-1, with D perhaps matching TRBD1 (5 bases). The CDR3 DNA reads as TGTGCCAGCAACAAGGGGAAGGGAACTGAAGCTTTCTTT. As protein: CASNKGKGTEAFF.